This is a list of T cell receptor beta chains from one sample in a study of blood T cell repertoires in COVID-19. The method was immunoSEQ multiplex PCR; TCRdb's version includes in-frame clones alone and lacks a portion of them. This table has hundreds of thousands of clones, around 91% appearing once. Sequencing was performed on peripheral blood. These receptor sequences come from a woman in her sixties or seventies with acute or convalescent COVID-19. Each CDR3 is given with its conserved first and last residue. A D gene is named only where the DNA matches it firmly. For some rows the clone size is stated as once, few or many, or as a class when expanded; others skip it.

D,size,V,J,length,DNA,CDR3
.,.,TRBV7-8,TRBJ2-7,13,TGTGCCAGCAGCTTAGGAGGTACCTACGAGCAGTACTTC,CASSLGGTYEQYF
TRBD1,few,TRBV18,TRBJ1-1,14,TGTGCCAGCTCATGGGGACAGGGGCGGACTGAAGCTTTCTTT,CASSWGQGRTEAFF
.,.,TRBV7-2,TRBJ1-2,12,TGTGCCAGCAGCGGGGGCCTCTATGGCTACACCTTC,CASSGGLYGYTF
TRBD1,.,TRBV6-2/TRBV6-3,TRBJ2-3,15,TGTGCCAGCAGTTACTCTGACAGGGACACAGATACGCAGTATTTT,CASSYSDRDTDTQYF
.,.,TRBV7-6,TRBJ2-7,17,TGTGCCAGCAGCTTTTCTCCTTCGACGACAGCCTCCTACGAGCAGTACTTC,CASSFSPSTTASYEQYF
TRBD1,.,TRBV9,TRBJ1-2,14,TGTGCCAGCAGCGTAGCACAGGGGGCCAATGGCTACACCTTC,CASSVAQGANGYTF
TRBD2,.,TRBV28,TRBJ2-5,17,TGTGCCAGCAGTTTAGGTATTAGCGGGAGTCCCGGGGAGACCCAGTACTTC,CASSLGISGSPGETQYF
TRBD2,.,TRBV27,TRBJ2-7,15,TGTGCCAGCAGTACTAGCGGGAAGAAAAACTACGAGCAGTACTTC,CASSTSGKKNYEQYF
TRBD1,once,TRBV28,TRBJ1-1,15,TGTGCCAGCAGGCATCGCACAGGGGGCAACACTGAAGCTTTCTTT,CASRHRTGGNTEAFF
.,.,TRBV7-9,TRBJ1-1,14,TGTGCCAGCGGAGAGGGGGGGAGGAGAACTGAAGCTTTCTTT,CASGEGGRRTEAFF
TRBD2,.,TRBV7-2,TRBJ2-7,15,TGTGCCAGCAGCCAACCGACTAGCGGGGTTTACGAGCAGTACTTC,CASSQPTSGVYEQYF
.,.,TRBV18,TRBJ1-1,16,TGTGCCAGCTCACTGCGGACAGATACCATGAACACTGAAGCTTTCTTT,CASSLRTDTMNTEAFF
TRBD2,.,TRBV3-1/TRBV3-2,TRBJ2-2,17,TGTGCCAGCAGCCAAATAAGCGGGGGGGCGTACACCGGGGAGCTGTTTTTT,CASSQISGGAYTGELFF
TRBD2,.,TRBV12-3/TRBV12-4,TRBJ2-1,13,TGTGCCAGCAGTCCCCAGCTAGCGGGGGCGGTATTCTTC,CASSPQLAGAVFF
.,few,TRBV18,TRBJ1-1,15,TGTGCCAGCTCGCGAGATGCAGGGTGGAACACTGAAGCTTTCTTT,CASSRDAGWNTEAFF
TRBD1,.,TRBV7-3,TRBJ1-2,16,TGTGCCAGCAGCTCCCACCTCGAGACAGGGTCCCGTGGCTACACCTTC,CASSSHLETGSRGYTF
TRBD2,.,TRBV5-1,TRBJ2-1,15,TGCGCCAGCAGCTTTACGTCTAGCGGGACCAATGAGCAGTTCTTC,CASSFTSSGTNEQFF
TRBD2,.,TRBV27,TRBJ2-1,17,TGTGCCAGCAGTTTTCGACCCCCGGGACTAGCATCCAATGAGCAGTTCTTC,CASSFRPPGLASNEQFF
TRBD1,.,TRBV29-1,TRBJ1-1,14,TGCAGCGTTATGCGGACAGGGGGGAACACTGAAGCTTTCTTT,CSVMRTGGNTEAFF
TRBD1,.,TRBV12-5,TRBJ2-1,18,TGTGCTAGTGGTTTGGTACAGTTCGGGACAGGGTTACCCAATGAGCAGTTCTTC,CASGLVQFGTGLPNEQFF
.,few,TRBV19,TRBJ1-5,15,TGTGCCAGTAGTATTTTAGCGGAGCCAAATCAGCCCCAGCATTTT,CASSILAEPNQPQHF
TRBD1,.,TRBV15,TRBJ2-1,17,TGTGCCACCAGCAGAGATCTAGTCGCGGACAGGCTGGATGAGCAGTTCTTC,CATSRDLVADRLDEQFF
.,.,TRBV12-3/TRBV12-4,TRBJ1-5,13,TGTGCCAGCAGTACCAGGGAAGGGCAGCCCCAGCATTTT,CASSTREGQPQHF
.,.,TRBV5-4,TRBJ2-4,13,TGTGCCAGCAGCTTTGAACAGGGAAACATTCAGTACTTC,CASSFEQGNIQYF
TRBD1,.,TRBV27,TRBJ1-1,18,TGTGCCAGCAGTGCCATACCCCCATCGACAGGGGGCGGCACTGAAGCTTTCTTT,CASSAIPPSTGGGTEAFF
.,.,TRBV19,TRBJ1-1,16,TGTGCCAGTAGTATCGGACACCCTTCATCGGACACTGAAGCTTTCTTT,CASSIGHPSSDTEAFF
.,.,TRBV5-6,TRBJ1-2,13,TGTGCCAGCAGCTCCCAAGCCCACTATGGCTACACCTTC,CASSSQAHYGYTF
.,few,TRBV4-1,TRBJ1-5,15,TGCGCCAGCAGCCAAGGCCCGGGGATCAATCAGCCCCAGCATTTT,CASSQGPGINQPQHF
.,.,TRBV9,TRBJ1-1,16,TGTGCCAGCAGCCCCCAAGGGCGTTTGGAGGGTAAGGAAGCTTTCTTT,CASSPQGRLEGKEAFF
TRBD2,once,TRBV3-1/TRBV3-2,TRBJ2-1,15,TGTGCCAGCAGTCCGGGGAGGCGGGAGTACAATGAGCAGTTCTTC,CASSPGRREYNEQFF
.,.,TRBV6-5,TRBJ2-1,15,TGTGCAACCTCCCCTACTCCGAGCTCCTACAATGAGCAGTTCTTC,CATSPTPSSYNEQFF
.,.,TRBV28,TRBJ2-7,17,TGTGCCAGCACCACCACCTATAGACAGACCCTAACCTACGAGCAGTACTTC,CASTTTYRQTLTYEQYF
.,.,TRBV6-6,TRBJ2-7,16,TGTGCCAGCAGTTACTTTTCCGCCGGGACATCGCACGAGCAGTACTTC,CASSYFSAGTSHEQYF
TRBD1,.,TRBV6-5,TRBJ2-7,13,TGTGCCAGCAGGGACAGGATGGTCCACGAGCAGTACTTC,CASRDRMVHEQYF
TRBD2,.,TRBV10-3,TRBJ2-3,16,TGTGCCATCCGCGCAGCTAGCGGGGAGAGAACAGATACGCAGTATTTT,CAIRAASGERTDTQYF